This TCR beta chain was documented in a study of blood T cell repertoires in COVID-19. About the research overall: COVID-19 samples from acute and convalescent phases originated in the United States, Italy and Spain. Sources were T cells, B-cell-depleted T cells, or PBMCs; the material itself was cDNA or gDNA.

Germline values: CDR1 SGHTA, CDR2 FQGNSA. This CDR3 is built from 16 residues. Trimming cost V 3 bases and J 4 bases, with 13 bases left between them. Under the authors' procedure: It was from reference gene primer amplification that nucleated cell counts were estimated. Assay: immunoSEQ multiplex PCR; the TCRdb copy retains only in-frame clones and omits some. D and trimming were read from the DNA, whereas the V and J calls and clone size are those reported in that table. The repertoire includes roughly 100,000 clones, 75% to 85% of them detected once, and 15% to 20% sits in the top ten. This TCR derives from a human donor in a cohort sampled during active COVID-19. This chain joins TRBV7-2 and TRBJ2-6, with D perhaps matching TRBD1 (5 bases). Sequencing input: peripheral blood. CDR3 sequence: CASSLVGVRGANVLTF. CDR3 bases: TGTGCCAGCAGCTTGGTAGGGGTAAGAGGGGCCAACGTCCTGACTTTC.